The text below deals with one T cell receptor beta chain. In germline, CDR1 is LNHNV, CDR2 YYDKDF (reference sequence). The CDR3 is made up of 15 amino acids. Trimming removed 4 bases from V and 4 bases from J; junction bases left unmatched: 5. This entry belongs to a study of cytomegalovirus exposure and HLA in healthy donors. Primers included in the PCR were 60 Vbeta and 13 Jbeta primers. TCRdb's table, derived via immunoSEQ multiplex PCR, lists solely in-frame clones and lacks some. Among 150,000 to 200,000 clones, less than 90% were seen once, and the ten largest hold around 5.8%. The TCR originated in a male donor in good health and CMV-seropositive. The material sequenced was PBMCs. This chain uses TRBV15 with TRBJ2-2, with TRBD1 identical over 8 bases. The CDR3 bases are TGTGCCACCAGCATAGACAGGGGAAGCACCGGGGAGCTGTTTTTT. Its protein is CATSIDRGSTGELFF.